This T cell receptor (beta chain) was profiled in a study of blood T cell repertoires in COVID-19. Between the trimmed V and J ends, which lost 2 bases and 5 bases, there was a span of 33 bases. This CDR3 has 21 residues. Germline CDR1 SGDLS, CDR2 YYNGEE. This clone was counted between two and nine times. Sequencing was performed with immunoSEQ multiplex PCR; in TCRdb, only in-frame clones are kept and a portion is missing. This sample carries 51,000 or so clones, roughly 91% of them seen once, and the ten largest clones take 7% to 9%. Sequenced input: peripheral blood. This TCR derives from a man aged 80 or over with active or convalescent COVID-19. The chain is built from TRBV9 and TRBJ2-3; perhaps TRBD1 as D (6 bases). The CDR3, as DNA: TGTGCCAGCAGCGTTAACAGGGACGATACGATACCATTGGGGATGCGAGATACGCAGTATTTT. It encodes CASSVNRDDTIPLGMRDTQYF.